These T cell receptor beta chains were read from a single sample in a study of blood T cell repertoires in COVID-19. Profiling relied on immunoSEQ multiplex PCR, and the TCRdb table lists in-frame clones only, not all of them. Among 28,000 or so clones listed, about 90% were seen once. Material for sequencing was peripheral blood. The receptors here all came from a human donor in a cohort sampled during active COVID-19. Both conserved end residues are trimmed from each CDR3. A D gene is named only where the DNA matches it firmly.

cdr3_length d_call v_call cdr3_aa
14 TRBD2 TRBV5-1 ASSLGLAGGSYEQY
10 NA TRBV10-3 ASEGERFGYT
12 NA TRBV19 ASSRAGNSYEQY
12 NA TRBV27 ASSLIGAQNEQF
12 TRBD2 TRBV6-5 ASSKRGGTDTQY
11 NA TRBV10-1 ASSEDRIYGYT
12 NA TRBV3-1/TRBV3-2 ASRPTGNSYEQY
12 NA TRBV19 ASSMRQDGETQY
11 NA TRBV5-1 ASQGLAGTEAF
13 TRBD2 TRBV4-2 ASSPNSGGTYEQY
12 TRBD1 TRBV20-1 SASFGQGPQPQH
14 NA TRBV5-5 ASSLGTSSSGNTIY
11 TRBD2 TRBV19 ASSILGGYEQY
9 NA TRBV30 AWSQTYEQY
13 TRBD2 TRBV7-9 ASSRTSGDTDTQY
10 NA TRBV18 ASSLTGNEQY
12 NA TRBV11-3 ASSLEGETYEQY
11 NA TRBV5-1 ASSLAGSYEQY
11 NA TRBV6-5 ASSYSRGYGYT
12 NA TRBV15 ATSRGEQAYGYT
12 NA TRBV28 ASSRNRSGGGYT
12 NA TRBV11-2 ASRRQGSTYEQY
11 NA TRBV9 ASSVAPNTEAF
13 TRBD2 TRBV6-5 ASSRAGFSTDTQY
12 TRBD1 TRBV19 ASSPRGGSYGYT
13 TRBD1 TRBV2 ASSDGTGGGEKLF
11 NA TRBV14 ASSQDLGSTQY
14 NA TRBV5-4 ASSFGTDPNNSPLH
11 NA TRBV5-1 ASSAERQETQY
10 TRBD1 TRBV7-8 ASSLEGAALH
10 TRBD1 TRBV10-3 ASGQGGETQY
11 TRBD2 TRBV5-5 ASSSGGALEQY
11 TRBD1 TRBV5-1 ASRDREWGPQH
15 TRBD1 TRBV18 ASSPLGTGGVVYGYT
12 NA TRBV6-6 AASNGQTRNTIY
9 NA TRBV18 ASSPDSEAF
13 NA TRBV6-7 ASSYWGTLQETQY
9 NA TRBV29-1 SVGGRYGYT
13 NA TRBV19 ASRFYGPNTGELF
14 TRBD2 TRBV7-8 ASSGRPGGSPSEQY
12 NA TRBV7-9 ASSPLVSGATQY
13 TRBD1 TRBV28 ASSSPGQGSSPLH
12 NA TRBV9 ASSVNQGTGEQF
12 NA TRBV5-1 ASSLDASSEKLF
12 NA TRBV24-1 ATSDLGQSYEQY
11 NA TRBV29-1 SVPLRGGETQY
12 NA TRBV5-1 ASSLMAPNTEAF
13 TRBD1 TRBV5-1 ASSGDRGAGNTIY
12 NA TRBV2 ASTVSRGTDTQY
12 NA TRBV5-5 ASSKDSTDYGYT
10 TRBD1 TRBV19 ASSDRGQPQH
12 NA TRBV29-1 SVGLLTVNTEAF
12 NA TRBV7-2 ASSLVRLNYEQY
15 TRBD2 TRBV11-2 ASSLVPWSRGVNEQF